This T cell receptor beta chain was found in a study of cytomegalovirus exposure and HLA in healthy donors. The CDR3 sequence is 15 residues long. J lost 6 bases, V lost 6 bases, and 8 bases had no gene match. Germline CDR1 reads MRHNA; CDR2 reads SNTAGT. The PCR contained 60 Vbeta and 13 Jbeta primers. Authors' data handling: Later analysis identified 88 million or so unique TCR beta chains, approximately 11 million shared. Assay used: immunoSEQ multiplex PCR; TCRdb lists only in-frame clones, some missing. V and J calls and clone size follow that table, whereas D and trimming were derived from the DNA. The sample lists around 200,000 clones, around 75% occurring once. Findings and limits, study-wide: Altogether, 160 or so TCR beta chains were recorded as cytomegalovirus-associated. Later, an analysis found that common viral pathogens appeared to be linked with several of the most significant clusters.

Note on this clone: Its antigen is as yet unknown.

This chain connects TRBV6-4 to TRBJ2-1, with 10 bases aligning to TRBD2. Sequencing used PBMCs. This TCR was recovered from a man between 40 and 49 years old in good health and CMV-seropositive. The CDR3 nucleotides are TGTGCCAGCAGCCCGGGGCTAGCGGGGGTCAATGAGCAGTTCTTC. Translated: CASSPGLAGVNEQFF.